This T cell receptor beta chain was documented in a study of T cell changes during pregnancy in multiple sclerosis. Sequenced by immunoSEQ multiplex PCR; TCRdb stores in-frame clones only, minus some. The sample yields about 41,000 clones, less than 95% seen once. The TCR sequence derives from a female donor with multiple sclerosis, enrolled in a pregnancy study. The sample was CD8+ T cells from peripheral blood mononuclear cells, taken in the first trimester of pregnancy.

The CDR3, as DNA: TGTGCCAGCAGCTTAGTTAGTGGGAGAGGCGATGAGCAGTTCTTC. Translation: CASSLVSGRGDEQFF. The V call is TRBV11-2, the J call TRBJ2-1; D possibly corresponds to TRBD2 (5 bases). V dropped 1 base and J dropped 8 bases, with 15 bases sitting between them. CDR1 is SGHAT and CDR2 is FQNNGV in the germline V gene. This CDR3 comprises 15 residues.